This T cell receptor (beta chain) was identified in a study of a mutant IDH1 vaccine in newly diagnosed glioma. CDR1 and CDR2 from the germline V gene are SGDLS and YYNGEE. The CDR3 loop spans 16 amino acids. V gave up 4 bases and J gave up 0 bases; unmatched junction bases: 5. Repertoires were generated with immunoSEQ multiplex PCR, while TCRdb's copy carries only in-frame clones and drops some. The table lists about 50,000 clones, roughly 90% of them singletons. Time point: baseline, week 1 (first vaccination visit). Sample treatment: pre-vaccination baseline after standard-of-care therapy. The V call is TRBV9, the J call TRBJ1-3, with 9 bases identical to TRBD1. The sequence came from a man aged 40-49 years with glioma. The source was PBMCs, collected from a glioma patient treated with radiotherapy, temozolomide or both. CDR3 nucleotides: TGTGCCAGCAGCCCCTGGGACAGGGCCTCTGGAAACACCATATATTTT. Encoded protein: CASSPWDRASGNTIYF.